Sequencing of this T cell receptor beta chain was carried out in a study of vaccination and CD4 T cells after COVID-19. Time point described: late sampling 161 to 241 days after vaccination in a few convalescent patients. Treatment in this sample: roughly 10-day PBMC culture with coronavirus spike peptide pools or control peptides (ViraFEST assay). Cultured CD4+ T cells had their DNA profiled by the Oncomine TCR Beta short-read assay. The genomic DNA was obtained from cultured CD4+ T cells by extraction with the QIAamp micro DNA kit. TCRdb reanalysed the PCR reads using MiXCR and keeps one entry per CDR3 protein. The sample holds around 15,000 distinct CDR3 sequences; approximately 50% are singletons and the top ten take 10% to 15%. This clonotype has a single count. Its specificity is unknown. Trimming left V 3 bases short and J 8 bases short, with 5 bases between. The CDR3 covers 11 residues. The germline V gene has CDR1 SGHTA and CDR2 FQGNSA.

The sample in question was CD4+ T cells from blood, cultured in vitro, obtained about 7 months after SARS-CoV-2 vaccination. The receptor was derived from a human donor who had recovered from COVID-19. The gene calls are TRBV7-2 and TRBJ2-1; D call uncertain. CDR3 DNA sequence: TGTGCCAGCAGCTTTTATTATGAGCAGTTCTTC. This codes for CASSFYYEQFF.